The 20 T cell receptor beta chains below come from one sample, sequenced in a study of shared clonotypes between healthy human individuals. The data were produced by immunoSEQ multiplex PCR, yet TCRdb's version contains in-frame clones alone and is incomplete. This table holds more than 1.2 million clones, approximately 98.5% found once. The sample comprised naive CD4+ T cells sorted from blood. Subset of the sample: CD45RA+ positively selected. The receptors originated from a man aged 30 to 45 in good health.

As regards this clone: Other nucleotide sequences from this sample produce the same CDR3. The chain has TRBV30 and TRBJ2-3; TRBD1 is a possible D gene (6 bases). The CDR3 is 13 amino acids. The germline V gene encodes CDR1 GTSNPN and CDR2 SVGIG (reference sequence). V gave up 0 bases and J gave up 3 bases, with 7 bases separating them. Here the CDR3 DNA reads TGTGCCTGGAGTGTCGGGACAACAGATACGCAGTATTTT. Encoded protein: CAWSVGTTDTQYF.

The CDR3 is CASTGQGPGEQYF. The DNA for the CDR3 is TGTGCCAGCACGGGACAGGGGCCAGGGGAGCAGTACTTC. The chain recombines TRBV6-1 with TRBJ2-7; 10 nucleotides agree with TRBD1. Germline lookup yields CDR1 MNHNS and CDR2 SASEGT. The length of the CDR3 is 13 residues. Trimming removed 7 bases from V and 7 bases from J; junction bases left unmatched: 7.

The V call is TRBV5-1, the J call TRBJ1-1; D may be TRBD1 (5 bases). Trimming stripped 5 bases from V and 5 bases from J, with 13 bases between. The CDR3 extends over 13 amino acids. Germline CDR1 reads SGHRS; CDR2 reads YFSETQ. The CDR3 region is CASRFTQETEAFF. Written as DNA, the CDR3 is TGCGCCAGCAGATTCACACAGGAAACTGAAGCTTTCTTT. Using reference TRBV5-1 and TRBJ1-1 for the parts outside the CDR3, the full variable domain is KAGVTQTPRYLIKTRGQQVTLSCSPISGHRSVSWYQQTPGQGLQFLFEYFSETQRNKGNFPGRFSGRQFSNSRSEMNVSTLELGDSALYLCASRFTQETEAFFGQGTRLTVV.

The genes are TRBV11-3 and TRBJ2-1; D gene unclear. CDR1 SGHNT and CDR2 YENEEA come from the germline V gene. This CDR3 is 14 amino acids long. V lost 2 bases, J lost 5 bases, and 10 bases lay in between. This CDR3 is CASSLTPVDNEQFF. The DNA of the CDR3 is TGTGCCAGCAGCTTAACCCCGGTTGACAATGAGCAGTTCTTC.

The chain couples TRBV19 to TRBJ2-2; the D is unclear. Trimming removed 2 bases from V and 1 base from J, with 8 bases in between. Germline CDR1 reads LNHDA; CDR2 reads SQIVND (reference sequence). The CDR3 contains 15 residues. The CDR3 nucleotides are TGTGCCAGTAGTATACTCACTCTGAACACCGGGGAGCTGTTTTTT. Translated: CASSILTLNTGELFF.

V usage is TRBV21-1 and J usage is TRBJ2-2; the tabulated D call, TRBD2, remains unverified against the DNA. TRBV21-1 is labeled a pseudogene. The CDR3 contains 16 residues. CDR3: CASSKDGSQNTGELFF. Here the CDR3 DNA reads TGTGCCAGCAGCAAAGACGGGAGCCAGAACACCGGGGAGCTGTTTTTT.

V and J are TRBV5-1 and TRBJ2-1; D may be TRBD2 (6 bases). This CDR3 contains 16 residues. Trimming pared 5 bases from V and 0 bases from J, leaving 15 bases between. Germline loops: CDR1 SGHRS, CDR2 YFSETQ. Here the CDR3 DNA reads TGCGCCAGCAGAGGTCTAGCGCATAGCTCCTACAATGAGCAGTTCTTC. It specifies CASRGLAHSSYNEQFF.

This chain links TRBV6-1 with TRBJ2-3; D not resolved. Per germline, CDR1 MNHNS and CDR2 SASEGT. There are 12 residues in the CDR3. The V gene lost 1 base and the J gene lost 6 bases, with 5 bases spanning the gap. CDR3 amino acids: CASSEVADTQYF. The CDR3 nucleotides are TGTGCCAGCAGTGAAGTTGCTGATACGCAGTATTTT.

This chain connects TRBV10-1 to TRBJ2-1; 7 bases line up with TRBD1. After removal of 0 bases from V and 15 bases from J, the junction contained 5 bases not matched to a gene. The CDR3 is 12 residues long. CDR1 and CDR2 (germline): WNHNN, SYGVQD (reference sequence). The CDR3 region is CASSESRGQVFF. The CDR3 nucleotides read TGCGCCAGCAGTGAGTCTAGGGGGCAGGTGTTCTTC.

About this clone: This sample includes further DNA sequences coding for the same CDR3. The chain uses TRBV7-3 and TRBJ1-5; unclear D gene. V dropped 0 bases and J dropped 5 bases, with 5 bases sitting between them. The CDR3 loop spans 13 amino acids. In germline, CDR1 is SGHTA, CDR2 FQGTGA. Here the CDR3 reads CASSLTRDQPQHF. The CDR3 nucleotides are TGTGCCAGCAGCTTAACCAGAGATCAGCCCCAGCATTTT.

The rearrangement joins TRBV7-9 to TRBJ1-3; D unresolved. The V gene lost 1 base and the J gene lost 1 base, with 8 bases spanning the gap. CDR1 SEHNR and CDR2 FQNEAQ come from the germline V gene (reference sequence). The CDR3 runs 15 residues. The CDR3 bases are TGTGCCAGCAGCTTAGTGGCGGGTTCTGGAAACACCATATATTTT. It encodes CASSLVAGSGNTIYF.

This chain connects TRBV7-6 to TRBJ2-3; either TRBD1 or TRBD2 may fit D (5 bases each). The CDR3 loop spans 16 amino acids. V lost 1 base and J lost 0, with 11 bases in between. The germline gives CDR1 SGHVS, CDR2 FNYEAQ. This CDR3 reads CASSLVGGVSTDTQYF. The CDR3 DNA reads as TGTGCCAGCAGCTTAGTTGGGGGTGTCAGCACAGATACGCAGTATTTT.

The chain joins TRBV10-2 to TRBJ2-3; 8 nucleotides line up with TRBD2. The CDR3 length is 16 residues. CDR1 is WSHSY, CDR2 SAAADI, per germline. With V trimmed by 4 bases and J by 2 bases, 8 bases remained unmatched. CDR3 coding DNA: TGCGCCAGCAGTGCCCCCCGGCGGGAGGCCACAGATACGCAGTATTTT. Protein: CASSAPRREATDTQYF.

V gene TRBV18 combines with J gene TRBJ1-4; D is uncertain. Trimming left V 3 bases short and J 6 bases short, with 11 bases between. The CDR3 covers 14 residues. Per the germline V gene, CDR1 is KGHSH and CDR2 is LQKENI. CDR3 DNA: TGTGCCAGCTCACCTGATGGAACGGATGAAAAACTGTTTTTT. Protein product: CASSPDGTDEKLFF.

The chain couples TRBV5-4 to TRBJ2-1; 15 bases line up with TRBD2. The CDR3 has 16 residues. V lost 4 bases to trimming and J lost 10 bases; unmatched junction nucleotides: 9. Germline CDR1 reads SGHNT; CDR2 reads YYREEE (reference sequence). In DNA, the CDR3 is TGTGCCAGCAGCCAGGGACTAGCGGGAGGAGGAATGGAGCAGTTCTTC. It encodes CASSQGLAGGGMEQFF.

The chain has TRBV7-2 and TRBJ1-5; D possibly corresponds to TRBD1 (5 bases). Trimming took 1 base from V and 3 from J, leaving 7 bases between them. CDR1 and CDR2 (germline): SGHTA, FQGNSA. CDR3 size: 14 residues. The chain's CDR3 is CASSLEGYNQPQHF. The CDR3 DNA is TGTGCCAGCAGCTTAGAGGGGTACAATCAGCCCCAGCATTTT.

This chain joins TRBV5-4 and TRBJ2-3; D gene ambiguous. Trimming cost V 5 bases and J 1 base, with 11 bases left between them. The CDR3 consists of 14 residues. Germline lookup yields CDR1 SGHNT and CDR2 YYREEE (reference sequence). The CDR3: CASRSEVGTDTQYF. Written as DNA, the CDR3 is TGTGCCAGCAGGTCAGAGGTCGGCACAGATACGCAGTATTTT.

CDR3 loop: CAISRTTSGSTNEQFF. DNA for the CDR3: TGTGCCATCAGCAGAACGACTAGCGGGAGTACAAATGAGCAGTTCTTC. The chain is built from TRBV10-3 and TRBJ2-1; 12 nucleotides align to TRBD2. V gave up 6 bases and J gave up 7 bases; unmatched junction bases: 10. The germline gives CDR1 ENHRY, CDR2 SYGVKD. This CDR3 is 16 amino acids long.

The chain couples TRBV29-1 to TRBJ2-1; TRBD2 matches at 9 bases. The CDR3 loop spans 20 amino acids. The junction had 26 bases not matched to a gene; V was cut back by 7 bases and J by 4 bases. The V gene's germline CDR1 is SQVTM and CDR2 ANQGSEA. CDR3 protein: CSGWLGGKKVAGALYNEQFF. The CDR3, as DNA: TGCAGCGGATGGTTGGGAGGGAAAAAGGTAGCGGGAGCCTTGTACAATGAGCAGTTCTTC.

The chain combines TRBV29-1 with TRBJ2-1; TRBD1 might be the D (5 bases). The V end was cut by 7 bases, the J end by 5 bases, with 12 bases between. Germline V gives CDR1 SQVTM, CDR2 ANQGSEA. The CDR3 consists of 12 residues. The CDR3 loop is CSGQRPHNEQFF. The CDR3 nucleotides read TGCAGCGGACAGAGACCACACAATGAGCAGTTCTTC.